Here is one T cell receptor beta chain with its context. Its specificity is unknown. The source of the sample is a study of OX40 agonist ivuxolimab in advanced cancers. Study-wide background: A male proportion of about 84% was recorded, with mean age around 64 years and range about 20 to 79. Checkpoint inhibitors had been given previously to about 38% of patients. Study-wide points: Normalized T-cell clonal expansion was also low in some nonresponders.

Losses at the gene ends were 3 bases for V and 6 bases for J; bases not matched to a gene: 13. The CDR3 covers 16 residues. CDR1 is SGHDT and CDR2 is YYEEEE in the germline V gene. The data were produced by immunoSEQ multiplex PCR, yet TCRdb's version contains in-frame clones alone and is incomplete. The sample includes roughly 70,000 clones, about 90% of them seen just once. The origin of this receptor is an adult with an advanced solid tumor such as melanoma, head and neck, liver or kidney cancer. The sample here was CD4+ or CD8+ T cells sorted from blood, taken in a trial of the OX40 agonist ivuxolimab. This chain joins TRBV5-6 and TRBJ1-1, with 8 positions matching TRBD1. CDR3 bases: TGTGCCAGCAGCTGGTTACCGGGACAGGTTGGAGCTGAAGCTTTCTTT. Protein product: CASSWLPGQVGAEAFF.